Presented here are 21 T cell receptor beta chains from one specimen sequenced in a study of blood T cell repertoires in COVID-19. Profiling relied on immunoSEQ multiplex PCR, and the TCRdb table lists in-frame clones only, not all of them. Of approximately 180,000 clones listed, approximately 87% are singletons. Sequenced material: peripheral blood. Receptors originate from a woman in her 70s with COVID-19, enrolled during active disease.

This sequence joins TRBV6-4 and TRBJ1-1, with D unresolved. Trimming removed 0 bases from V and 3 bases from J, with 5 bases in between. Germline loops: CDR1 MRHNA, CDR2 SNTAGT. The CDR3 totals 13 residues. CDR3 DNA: TGTGCCAGCAGTGACTCTAGATACACTGAAGCTTTCTTT. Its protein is CASSDSRYTEAFF.

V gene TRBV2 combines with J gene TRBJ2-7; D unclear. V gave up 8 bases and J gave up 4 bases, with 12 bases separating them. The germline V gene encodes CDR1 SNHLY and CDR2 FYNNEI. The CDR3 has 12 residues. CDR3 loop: CASARESYEQYF. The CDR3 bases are TGTGCCAGCGCTAGAGAATCGTACGAGCAGTACTTC. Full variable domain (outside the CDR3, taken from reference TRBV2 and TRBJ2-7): EPEVTQTPSHQVTQMGQEVILRCVPISNHLYFYWYRQILGQKVEFLVSFYNNEISEKSEIFDDQFSVERPDGSNFTLKIRSTKLEDSAMYFCASARESYEQYFGPGTRLTVT.

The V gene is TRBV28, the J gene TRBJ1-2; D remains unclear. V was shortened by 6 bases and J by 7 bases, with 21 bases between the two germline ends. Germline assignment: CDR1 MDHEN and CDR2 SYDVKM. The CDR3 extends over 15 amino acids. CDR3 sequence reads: CASSLTPQAAGGYTF. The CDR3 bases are TGTGCCAGCAGCCTCACCCCCCAGGCGGCGGGTGGCTACACCTTC.

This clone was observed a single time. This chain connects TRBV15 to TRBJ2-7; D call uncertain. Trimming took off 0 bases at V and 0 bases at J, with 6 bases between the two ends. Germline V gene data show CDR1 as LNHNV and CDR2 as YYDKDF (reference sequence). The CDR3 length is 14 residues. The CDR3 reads CATSRDPNSYEQYF. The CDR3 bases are TGTGCCACCAGCAGAGATCCAAACTCCTACGAGCAGTACTTC. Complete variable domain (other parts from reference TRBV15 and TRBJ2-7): DAMVIQNPRYQVTQFGKPVTLSCSQTLNHNVMYWYQQKSSQAPKLLFHYYDKDFNNEADTPDNFQSRRPNTSFCFLDIRSPGLGDTAMYLCATSRDPNSYEQYFGPGTRLTVT.

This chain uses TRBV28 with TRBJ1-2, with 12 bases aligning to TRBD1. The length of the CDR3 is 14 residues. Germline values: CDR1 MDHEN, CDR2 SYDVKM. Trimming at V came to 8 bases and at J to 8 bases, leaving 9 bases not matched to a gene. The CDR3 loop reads CASGTGGEVRGYTF. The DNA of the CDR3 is TGTGCCAGCGGGACAGGGGGCGAGGTGAGGGGCTACACCTTC.

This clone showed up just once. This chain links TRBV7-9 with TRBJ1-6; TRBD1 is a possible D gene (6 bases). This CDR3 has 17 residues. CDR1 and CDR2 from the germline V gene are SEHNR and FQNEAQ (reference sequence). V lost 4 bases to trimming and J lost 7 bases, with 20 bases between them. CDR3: CASSSGSGTLANSPLHF. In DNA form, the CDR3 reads TGTGCCAGCAGCTCGGGTTCGGGGACACTTGCGAATTCACCCCTCCACTTT.

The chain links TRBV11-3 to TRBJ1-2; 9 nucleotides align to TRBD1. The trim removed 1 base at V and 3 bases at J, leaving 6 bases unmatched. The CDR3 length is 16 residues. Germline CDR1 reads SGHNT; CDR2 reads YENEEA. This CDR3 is CASSLGGTGWDYGYTF. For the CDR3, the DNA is TGTGCCAGCAGCTTAGGAGGGACAGGGTGGGACTATGGCTACACCTTC.

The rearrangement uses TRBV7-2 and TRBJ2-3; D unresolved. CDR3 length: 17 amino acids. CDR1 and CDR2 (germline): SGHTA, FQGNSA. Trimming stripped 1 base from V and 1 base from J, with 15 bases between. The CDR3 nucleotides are TGTGCCAGCAGCTTAGTGGAGAATCCCATAGGCACAGATACGCAGTATTTT. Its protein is CASSLVENPIGTDTQYF.

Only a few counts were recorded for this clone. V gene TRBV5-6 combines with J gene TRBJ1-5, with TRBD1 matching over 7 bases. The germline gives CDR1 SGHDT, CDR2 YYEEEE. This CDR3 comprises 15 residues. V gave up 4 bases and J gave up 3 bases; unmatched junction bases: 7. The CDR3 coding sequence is TGTGCCAGCAGCCGAAGGACAGGATCCAATCAGCCCCAGCATTTT. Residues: CASSRRTGSNQPQHF.

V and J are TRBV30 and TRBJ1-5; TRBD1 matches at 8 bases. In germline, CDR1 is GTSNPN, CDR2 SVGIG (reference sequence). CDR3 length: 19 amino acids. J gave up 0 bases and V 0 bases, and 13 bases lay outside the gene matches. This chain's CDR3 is CAWSVFLGQARTSNQPQHF. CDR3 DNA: TGTGCCTGGAGTGTATTCTTGGGACAGGCTCGGACTAGCAATCAGCCCCAGCATTTT.

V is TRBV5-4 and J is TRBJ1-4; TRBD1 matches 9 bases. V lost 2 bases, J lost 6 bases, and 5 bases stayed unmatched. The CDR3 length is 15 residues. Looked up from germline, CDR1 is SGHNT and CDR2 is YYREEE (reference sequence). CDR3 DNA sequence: TGTGCCAGCAGCTTCCAGGGACAGGGAGATGAAAAACTGTTTTTT. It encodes CASSFQGQGDEKLFF.

CDR3 sequence (DNA): TGTGCCAGTAGAACGACTAGCGGAGGCTCTGGGGCCAACGTCCTGACTTTC. Translation: CASRTTSGGSGANVLTF. The rearrangement links TRBV19 to TRBJ2-6, with 9 bases matching TRBD2. Trimming at V came to 6 bases and at J to 0 bases, leaving 6 bases not matched to a gene. This CDR3 has 17 residues. CDR1 LNHDA and CDR2 SQIVND come from the germline V gene (reference sequence).

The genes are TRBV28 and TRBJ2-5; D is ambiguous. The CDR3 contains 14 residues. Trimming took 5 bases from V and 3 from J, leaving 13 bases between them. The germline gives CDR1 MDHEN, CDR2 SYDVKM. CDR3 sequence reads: CASSPRGWKETQYF. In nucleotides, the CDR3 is TGTGCCAGCAGTCCCCGAGGATGGAAAGAGACCCAGTACTTC.

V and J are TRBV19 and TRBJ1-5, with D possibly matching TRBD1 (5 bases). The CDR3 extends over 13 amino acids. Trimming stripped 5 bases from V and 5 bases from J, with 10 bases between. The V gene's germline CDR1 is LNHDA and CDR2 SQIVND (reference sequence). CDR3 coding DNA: TGTGCCAGTAGTCACCAGGGCCATCAGCCCCAGCATTTT. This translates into CASSHQGHQPQHF.

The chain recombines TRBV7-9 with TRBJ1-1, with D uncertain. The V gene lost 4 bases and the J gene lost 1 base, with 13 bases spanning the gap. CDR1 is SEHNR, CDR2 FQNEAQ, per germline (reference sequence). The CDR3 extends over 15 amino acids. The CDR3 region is CASSSPGRGNTEAFF. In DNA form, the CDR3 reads TGTGCCAGCAGCTCCCCCGGGAGAGGGAACACTGAAGCTTTCTTT.

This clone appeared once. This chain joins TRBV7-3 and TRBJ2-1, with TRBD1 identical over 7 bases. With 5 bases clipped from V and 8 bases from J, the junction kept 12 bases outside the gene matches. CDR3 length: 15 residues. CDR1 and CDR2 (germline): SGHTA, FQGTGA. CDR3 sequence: CASSPGQIGRDEQFF. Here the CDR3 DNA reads TGTGCCAGCAGCCCGGGACAGATAGGACGGGATGAGCAGTTCTTC. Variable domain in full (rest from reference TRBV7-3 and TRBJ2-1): GAGVSQTPSNKVTEKGKYVELRCDPISGHTALYWYRQSLGQGPEFLIYFQGTGAADDSGLPNDRFFAVRPEGSVSTLKIQRTERGDSAVYLCASSPGQIGRDEQFFGPGTRLTVL.

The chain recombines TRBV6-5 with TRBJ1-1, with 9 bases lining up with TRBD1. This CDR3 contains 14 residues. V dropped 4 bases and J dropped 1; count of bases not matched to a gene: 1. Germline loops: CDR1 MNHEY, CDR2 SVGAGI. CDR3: CASSSGQGNTEAFF. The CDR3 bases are TGTGCCAGCAGTTCGGGACAGGGGAACACTGAAGCTTTCTTT.

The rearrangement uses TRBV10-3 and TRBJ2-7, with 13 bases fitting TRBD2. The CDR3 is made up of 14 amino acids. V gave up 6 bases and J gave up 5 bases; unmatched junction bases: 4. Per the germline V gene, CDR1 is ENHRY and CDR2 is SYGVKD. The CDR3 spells CAISPGLAGDEQYF. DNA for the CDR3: TGTGCCATCAGCCCTGGACTAGCGGGAGACGAGCAGTACTTC.

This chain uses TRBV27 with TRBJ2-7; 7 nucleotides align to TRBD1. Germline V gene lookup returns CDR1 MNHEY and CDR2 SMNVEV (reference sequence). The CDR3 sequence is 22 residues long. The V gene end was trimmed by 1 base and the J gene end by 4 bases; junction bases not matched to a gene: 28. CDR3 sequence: CASSLFPTSDSRQGKFAYEQYF. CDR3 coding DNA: TGTGCCAGCAGTTTATTCCCCACCTCCGACTCTCGACAGGGAAAATTCGCATACGAGCAGTACTTC.

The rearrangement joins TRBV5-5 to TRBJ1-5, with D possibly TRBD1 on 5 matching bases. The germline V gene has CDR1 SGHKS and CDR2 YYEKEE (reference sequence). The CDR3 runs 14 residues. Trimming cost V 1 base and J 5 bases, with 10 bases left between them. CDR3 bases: TGTGCCAGCAGCTTGTCTATGGGGCATCAGCCCCAGCATTTT. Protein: CASSLSMGHQPQHF.

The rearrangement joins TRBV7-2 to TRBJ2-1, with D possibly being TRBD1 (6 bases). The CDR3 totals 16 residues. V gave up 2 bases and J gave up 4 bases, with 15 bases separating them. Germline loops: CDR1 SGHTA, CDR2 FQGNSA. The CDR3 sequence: CASSLSSGTKYNEQFF. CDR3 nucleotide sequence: TGTGCCAGCAGCTTAAGCTCCGGGACAAAGTACAATGAGCAGTTCTTC.